This TCR beta chain was retrieved from a study of blood T cells in healthy people across ages. The CDR3 is made up of 11 amino acids. Deletions cut 4 bases from V and 8 bases from J, with 5 bases between. CDR1 is SSHAT, CDR2 FNYEAQ, per germline (reference sequence). General study findings and limits: While age rose, TCR beta diversity per million T cells dropped in a roughly linear way.

Comment on this clonotype: The antigen is undetermined.

Primed by a sample-barcoded 5' primer and a J-beta primer mix, a second PCR proceeded for roughly 6 to 12 cycles. TCRdb recomputed calls from the 5' RACE reads with MiXCR, one row per CDR3 protein. Among over 600,000 distinct CDR3 sequences, about half were seen once, and the ten largest hold 15% to 20%. The specimen sequenced was blood. The V call is TRBV7-7, the J call TRBJ2-2, with D uncertain. The source of this sequence is a man older than 75 in good health. CDR3 nucleotide sequence: TGTGCCAGCAGCTCAGAAGGGGAGCTGTTTTTT. Protein sequence: CASSSEGELFF.